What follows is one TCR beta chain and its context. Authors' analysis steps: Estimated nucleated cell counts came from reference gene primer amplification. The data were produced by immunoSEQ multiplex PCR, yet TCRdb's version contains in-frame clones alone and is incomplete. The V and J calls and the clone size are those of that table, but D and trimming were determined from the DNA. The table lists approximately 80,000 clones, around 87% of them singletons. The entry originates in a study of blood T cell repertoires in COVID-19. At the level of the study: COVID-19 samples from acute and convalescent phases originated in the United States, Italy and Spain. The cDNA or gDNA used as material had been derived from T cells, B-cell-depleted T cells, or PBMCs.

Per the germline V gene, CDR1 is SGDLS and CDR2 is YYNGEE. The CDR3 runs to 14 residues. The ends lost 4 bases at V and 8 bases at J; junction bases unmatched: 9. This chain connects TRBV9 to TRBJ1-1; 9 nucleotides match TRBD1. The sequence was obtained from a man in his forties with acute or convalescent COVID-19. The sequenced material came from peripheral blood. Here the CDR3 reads CASSMSTGQGEAFF. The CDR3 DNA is TGTGCCAGCAGCATGAGTACTGGACAGGGGGAAGCTTTCTTT.